One sample yielded the 24 T cell receptor beta chains listed below, sequenced in a study of blood T cell repertoires in COVID-19 (dated by TCRdb to the early 2020s). The method was the immunoSEQ multiplex PCR assay. What TCRdb holds here is the immuneACCESS table cut down to in-frame rearrangements. Part of the clones is not present; checked against another copy, under half of the missing clones reflect an unresolved V gene, and the others are unexplained. The sample data list 150,000 to 200,000 clones, and approximately 84% of these were observed just once. The biggest ten clones account for about 12% of the sample. The sample was PBMCs or T cells enriched from blood (not recorded which). Receptors were obtained from a middle-aged man who had recovered from COVID-19.

The V gene is TRBV4-1, the J gene TRBJ2-3; 12 positions agree with TRBD2. From germline, CDR1 is MGHRA and CDR2 YSYEKL. The CDR3 runs to 16 residues. The V segment lost 6 bases and the J segment 2 bases; nucleotides outside the gene matches: 6. As DNA, the CDR3 is TGCGCCAGCAGTCATCTAGCGGGGGGGGTCACAGATACGCAGTATTTT. Translation gives CASSHLAGGVTDTQYF.

The chain carries TRBV18 and TRBJ2-1; TRBD1 aligns across 9 bases. V was clipped by 4 bases and J by 4 bases; unmatched bases: 8. This CDR3 has 16 amino acids. Germline lookup yields CDR1 KGHSH and CDR2 LQKENI. CDR3 loop: CASSRGQGMSYNEQFF. The CDR3 region has the DNA TGTGCCAGCTCACGGGGACAGGGAATGTCGTACAATGAGCAGTTCTTC.

Only a few counts were recorded for this clone. The chain employs TRBV19 and TRBJ2-2, with 7 bases lining up with TRBD2. Trimming removed 6 bases from V and 0 bases from J; junction bases left unmatched: 7. Germline CDR1 is LNHDA and CDR2 is SQIVND (reference sequence). This CDR3 comprises 16 residues. The CDR3 region is CASRTTGLPNTGELFF. The CDR3 DNA is TGTGCCAGTAGGACAACGGGACTACCGAACACCGGGGAGCTGTTTTTT.

The chain links TRBV2 to TRBJ1-2, with D unresolved. CDR3 length: 13 amino acids. CDR1 and CDR2 (germline): SNHLY, FYNNEI. Deletions cut 7 bases from V and 0 bases from J, with 9 bases between. CDR3 sequence reads: CASTTSPNYGYTF. Here the CDR3 DNA reads TGTGCCAGCACCACAAGTCCTAACTATGGCTACACCTTC.

The rearrangement links TRBV12-3 or TRBV12-4 to TRBJ1-6, with 7 positions matching TRBD1. The CDR3 length is 13 residues. V gave up 5 bases and J gave up 10 bases; unmatched junction bases: 5. CDR3 sequence (DNA): TGTGCCAGCAGTCAGACAGGGTCATCACCCCTCCACTTT. Protein: CASSQTGSSPLHF.

A remark on this clone: Other DNA sequences in the sample encode the same CDR3. This chain joins TRBV28 and TRBJ2-7; D unclear. V was pared by 6 bases and J by 4 bases, with 4 bases between. Germline lookup yields CDR1 MDHEN and CDR2 SYDVKM. This CDR3 is built from 10 residues. The DNA of the CDR3 is TGTGCCAGCAGCCATTACGAGCAGTACTTC. It yields the protein CASSHYEQYF.

This chain joins TRBV9 and TRBJ2-7; D gene ambiguous. Germline values: CDR1 SGDLS, CDR2 YYNGEE. The CDR3 consists of 15 residues. Trimming took off 0 bases at V and 3 bases at J, with 13 bases between the two ends. The CDR3 loop reads CASSVGSMVYYEQYF. DNA for the CDR3: TGTGCCAGCAGCGTAGGGAGTATGGTTTACTACGAGCAGTACTTC.

The DNA for the CDR3 is TGCAGCGTCGAGGATCTAGCGGGGGGGCGGGATGAGCAGTTCTTC. Encoded protein: CSVEDLAGGRDEQFF. The chain has TRBV29-1 and TRBJ2-1, with 12 bases aligning to TRBD2. With 6 bases clipped from V and 8 bases from J, the junction kept 11 bases outside the gene matches. Germline CDR1 is SQVTM and CDR2 is ANQGSEA. This CDR3 spans 15 amino acids.

The rearrangement joins TRBV7-9 to TRBJ2-3; D is undetermined. Germline assignment: CDR1 SEHNR and CDR2 FQNEAQ (reference sequence). The CDR3 totals 15 residues. The ends were cut back, 5 bases at V and 1 base at J, with 13 bases in the middle. CDR3 protein: CASSSLPAGTDTQYF. The CDR3 DNA reads TGTGCCAGCAGCAGCCTCCCCGCGGGCACAGATACGCAGTATTTT.

V and J are TRBV9 and TRBJ2-1, with 7 bases fitting TRBD1. CDR1 is SGDLS, CDR2 YYNGEE, per germline. With V trimmed by 7 bases and J by 0 bases, 1 base remained unmatched. This CDR3 region has 13 residues. Here the CDR3 DNA reads TGTGCCAGCGGACAGGACTCCTACAATGAGCAGTTCTTC. It codes for CASGQDSYNEQFF.

This clone was seen only once. CDR3 in amino acids: CASTRQGATDTQYF. CDR3 coding DNA: TGTGCCAGCACGAGGCAGGGGGCAACAGATACGCAGTATTTT. The rearrangement links TRBV2 to TRBJ2-3; TRBD1 aligns across 8 bases. CDR1 is SNHLY and CDR2 is FYNNEI in the germline V gene. V trimming: 7 bases; J trimming: 3 bases; junction bases outside the gene matches: 6. This CDR3 has 14 residues.

A few counts support this clone. The rearrangement links TRBV4-1 to TRBJ2-1; weak D call: TRBD1 (5 bases). The V gene lost 0 bases and the J gene lost 5 bases, with 8 bases spanning the gap. Germline CDR1 MGHRA, CDR2 YSYEKL. The CDR3 covers 14 residues. CDR3 sequence (DNA): TGCGCCAGCAGCCAAGAGGACACCCACAATGAGCAGTTCTTC. Its protein product is CASSQEDTHNEQFF.

This clone has a single count. The genes are TRBV7-3 and TRBJ1-1, with D hard to call. Germline CDR1 is SGHTA and CDR2 is FQGTGA. The CDR3 is made up of 13 amino acids. Trimming left V 4 bases short and J 1 base short, with 7 bases between. The CDR3 DNA reads as TGTGCCAGCAGCTCTTTTAAGAACACTGAAGCTTTCTTT. Its protein product is CASSSFKNTEAFF.

The rearrangement joins TRBV29-1 to TRBJ2-3, with D maybe TRBD2 (5 bases). V lost 6 bases and J lost 0, with 13 bases in between. CDR3 length equals 14 residues. The V gene's germline CDR1 is SQVTM and CDR2 ANQGSEA. The CDR3 sequence is CSVGLQASTDTQYF. The CDR3 coding sequence is TGCAGCGTAGGACTCCAAGCTAGCACAGATACGCAGTATTTT.

The chain combines TRBV6-5 with TRBJ2-4; 7 positions agree with TRBD2. There are 16 residues in the CDR3. Germline values: CDR1 MNHEY, CDR2 SVGAGI. The ends lost 2 bases at V and 0 bases at J; junction bases unmatched: 4. This chain's CDR3 is CASSYEREKAKNIQYF. For the CDR3, the DNA is TGTGCCAGCAGTTACGAGCGGGAAAAAGCCAAAAACATTCAGTACTTC.

This chain links TRBV28 with TRBJ2-3, with D maybe TRBD2 (5 bases). The V and J ends lost 3 bases and 4 bases respectively, with 5 bases between them. The germline CDR1 and CDR2 sequences are MDHEN and SYDVKM. The CDR3 contains 12 residues. CDR3 amino acids: CASSLRADTQYF. For the CDR3, the DNA is TGTGCCAGCAGTTTGCGGGCAGATACGCAGTATTTT.

The genes are TRBV7-3 and TRBJ2-5, with 12 bases that match TRBD2. From germline, CDR1 is SGHTA and CDR2 FQGTGA. There are 16 residues in the CDR3. Trimming took 0 bases from V and 2 from J; bases not matched to a gene: 1. In DNA form, the CDR3 reads TGTGCCAGCAGCTTAACTGGACTAGCGGGGCAAGAGACCCAGTACTTC. Its protein product is CASSLTGLAGQETQYF.

The CDR3 loop reads CASSARQGTEAFF. In DNA form, the CDR3 reads TGTGCCAGCAGCGCGAGACAGGGGACTGAAGCTTTCTTT. J is TRBJ1-1 and V is TRBV3-1 (or the pseudogene TRBV3-2); TRBD1 aligns across 8 bases. The CDR3 extends over 13 amino acids. CDR1 LGHDT and CDR2 YNNKEL come from the germline V gene (reference sequence). The ends lost 5 bases at V and 5 bases at J; junction bases unmatched: 4.

The rearrangement joins TRBV5-1 to TRBJ1-4; D might be TRBD1 (5 bases). Germline V gene sequence: CDR1 SGHRS, CDR2 YFSETQ. V was pared by 0 bases and J by 7 bases, with 13 bases between. The CDR3 loop spans 15 amino acids. CDR3 sequence: CASSLAGQGGEKLFF. The CDR3 DNA reads TGCGCCAGCAGCTTGGCTGGGCAGGGTGGTGAAAAACTGTTTTTT.

This clone was detected once. The V and J genes are TRBV3-1 (or the pseudogene TRBV3-2) and TRBJ2-7; D not certain. Germline assignment: CDR1 LGHDT and CDR2 YNNKEL (reference sequence). Trimming took 2 bases from V and 0 from J, leaving 8 bases between them. The CDR3 is 14 residues long. The DNA for the CDR3 is TGTGCCAGCAGCCAATCACAAATCTCCTACGAGCAGTACTTC. It translates to CASSQSQISYEQYF.

This clone has more than one count but fewer than ten. V and J are TRBV2 and TRBJ1-5, with D unclear. This CDR3 region has 14 residues. The V end lost 7 bases, the J end lost 7 bases, and 17 bases lay between the germline ends. The V gene's germline CDR1 is SNHLY and CDR2 FYNNEI. The DNA for the CDR3 is TGTGCCAGCACGACCCGTTCGGAGTACCAGCCCCAGCATTTT. Amino acids: CASTTRSEYQPQHF.

This clone was picked up a small number of times. V gene TRBV7-3 combines with J gene TRBJ2-6; 7 bases line up with TRBD1. V was pared by 5 bases and J by 1 base, with 11 bases of the junction left unmatched. Looked up from germline, CDR1 is SGHTA and CDR2 is FQGTGA. This CDR3 contains 18 residues. CDR3 DNA sequence: TGTGCCAGCAGCGCCGCCGGGACAGCACTTTCTGGGGCCAACGTCCTGACTTTC. Protein product: CASSAAGTALSGANVLTF. Full variable domain (remainder filled in from reference TRBV7-3 and TRBJ2-6): GAGVSQTPSNKVTEKGKYVELRCDPISGHTALYWYRQSLGQGPEFLIYFQGTGAADDSGLPNDRFFAVRPEGSVSTLKIQRTERGDSAVYLCASSAAGTALSGANVLTFGAGSRLTVL.

This sequence joins TRBV27 and TRBJ1-1; D is ambiguous. This CDR3 is 15 amino acids long. Germline V gene sequence: CDR1 MNHEY, CDR2 SMNVEV (reference sequence). Trimming stripped 3 bases from V and 1 base from J, with 12 bases between. The chain's CDR3 is CASSFGLTSNTEAFF. The CDR3 DNA is TGTGCCAGCAGTTTTGGCTTAACGTCGAACACTGAAGCTTTCTTT.

DNA for the CDR3: TGTGCCTGGGGATACGGGACAGACTACGAGCAGTACTTC. The encoded protein is CAWGYGTDYEQYF. The V gene is TRBV30, the J gene TRBJ2-7; TRBD1 aligns across 7 bases. The CDR3 has 13 residues. With V trimmed by 5 bases and J by 3 bases, 7 bases remained unmatched. Germline V lookup: CDR1 GTSNPN, CDR2 SVGIG (reference sequence).